This TCR beta chain came from a study of blood T cell repertoires in COVID-19. On the study more broadly: Some COVID-19 samples were acute and others convalescent; all came from the United States, Italy and Spain.

Study processing details: Amplification of reference gene primers provided the estimated nucleated cell counts. Assay: immunoSEQ multiplex PCR; the TCRdb copy retains only in-frame clones and omits some. V and J calls and clone size are given by that table; D and trimming were obtained from the DNA. The top ten clones hold about 3% of a sample with 250,000 or so clones, about 80% of them seen once. The CDR3 is 13 amino acids. CDR1 and CDR2 (germline): SGHDT, YYEEEE. Deletions cut 4 bases from V and 5 bases from J, with 12 bases between. Participants were aged about 18 to 100 years from around 25 US areas. Participant reports of clinical history set cohort assignment.

The source is a man aged 50-59 years who had recovered from COVID-19. The material sequenced was PBMCs or T cells enriched from blood (not recorded which). The chain employs TRBV5-6 and TRBJ2-5; D possibly corresponds to TRBD2 (5 bases). CDR3 in DNA: TGTGCCAGCAGCCCGGTACTAGGGGAGACCCAGTACTTC. Translation gives CASSPVLGETQYF. The entire variable domain, with the rest obtained from reference TRBV5-6 and TRBJ2-5, is as follows: DAGVTQSPTHLIKTRGQQVTLRCSPKSGHDTVSWYQQALGQGPQFIFQYYEEEERQRGNFPDRFSGHQFPNYSSELNVNALLLGDSALYLCASSPVLGETQYFGPGTRLLVL.